The 3 T cell receptor beta chains presented below share a single source sample, sequenced in a study of cytotoxic CD8 clonotypes in ibrutinib-treated CLL. Sequenced by immunoSEQ multiplex PCR; TCRdb stores in-frame clones only, minus some. The table shows around 25,000 clones, with approximately 67% occurring only once. The source was PBMCs, collected at disease progression, from a patient treated with ibrutinib. The origin of the receptors is a human donor with chronic lymphocytic leukemia.

The chain has TRBV19 and TRBJ1-2, with D tentatively TRBD1 (6 bases). CDR3 length equals 15 residues. V lost 5 bases and J lost 6, with 19 bases in between. From germline, CDR1 is LNHDA and CDR2 SQIVND (reference sequence). DNA of the CDR3: TGTGCCAGTAGTCTTCTAGGGGACACTACCCATGGCTACACCTTC. It codes for CASSLLGDTTHGYTF. Together with reference TRBV19 and TRBJ1-2, the CDR3 gives the full variable domain: DGGITQSPKYLFRKEGQNVTLSCEQNLNHDAMYWYRQDPGQGLRLIYYSQIVNDFQKGDIAEGYSVSREKKESFPLTVTSAQKNPTAFYLCASSLLGDTTHGYTFGSGTRLTVV.

This sequence joins TRBV7-3 and TRBJ1-1; no clear D gene. This CDR3 region has 13 residues. Germline assignment: CDR1 SGHTA and CDR2 FQGTGA. The germline V and J ends were trimmed by 0 bases and 4 bases, with 6 bases remaining between them. CDR3 bases: TGTGCCAGCAGCTTAACGGTCTCCACTGAAGCTTTCTTT. This translates into CASSLTVSTEAFF. The variable domain in full, with the rest retrieved from reference TRBV7-3 and TRBJ1-1, is GAGVSQTPSNKVTEKGKYVELRCDPISGHTALYWYRQSLGQGPEFLIYFQGTGAADDSGLPNDRFFAVRPEGSVSTLKIQRTERGDSAVYLCASSLTVSTEAFFGQGTRLTVV.

The chain has TRBV30 and TRBJ2-5; D is possibly TRBD1 (6 bases). V was shortened by 4 bases and J by 7 bases, with 13 bases between the two germline ends. The CDR3 is 12 residues long. The V gene's germline CDR1 is GTSNPN and CDR2 SVGIG (reference sequence). The CDR3 DNA is TGTGCCTGGAAGGGGGTAGGGGGGACCCAGTACTTC. It codes for CAWKGVGGTQYF.